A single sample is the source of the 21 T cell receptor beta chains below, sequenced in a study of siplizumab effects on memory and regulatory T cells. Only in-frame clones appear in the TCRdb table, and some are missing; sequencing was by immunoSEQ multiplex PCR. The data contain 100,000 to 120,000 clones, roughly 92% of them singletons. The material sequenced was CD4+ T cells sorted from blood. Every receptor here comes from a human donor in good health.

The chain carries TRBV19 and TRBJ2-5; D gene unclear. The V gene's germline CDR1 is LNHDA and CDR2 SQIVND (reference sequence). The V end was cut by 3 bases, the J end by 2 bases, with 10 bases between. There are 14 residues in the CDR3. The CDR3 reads CASSILGRQETQYF. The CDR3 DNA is TGTGCCAGTAGTATCTTGGGAAGGCAAGAGACCCAGTACTTC.

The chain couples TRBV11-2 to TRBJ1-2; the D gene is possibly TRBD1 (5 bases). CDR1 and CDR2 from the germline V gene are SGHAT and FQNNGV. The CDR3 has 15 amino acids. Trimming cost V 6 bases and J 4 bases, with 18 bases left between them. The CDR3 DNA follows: TGTGCCAGCAGGCGGGGCGTGGATAGCAGCTATGGCTACACCTTC. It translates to CASRRGVDSSYGYTF. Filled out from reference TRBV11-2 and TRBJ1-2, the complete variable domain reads EAGVAQSPRYKIIEKRQSVAFWCNPISGHATLYWYQQILGQGPKLLIQFQNNGVVDDSQLPKDRFSAERLKGVDSTLKIQPAKLEDSAVYLCASRRGVDSSYGYTFGSGTRLTVV.

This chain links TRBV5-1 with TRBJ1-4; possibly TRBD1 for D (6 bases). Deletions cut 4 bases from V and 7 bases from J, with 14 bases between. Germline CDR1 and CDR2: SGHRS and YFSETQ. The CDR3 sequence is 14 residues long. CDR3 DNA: TGCGCCAGCAGCGACACAGGGTCTGGTGAAAAACTGTTTTTT. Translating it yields CASSDTGSGEKLFF.

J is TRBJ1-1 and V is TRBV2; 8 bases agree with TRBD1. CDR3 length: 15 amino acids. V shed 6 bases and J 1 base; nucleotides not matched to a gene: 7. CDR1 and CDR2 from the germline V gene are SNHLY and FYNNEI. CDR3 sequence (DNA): TGTGCCAGCAGGGACGATACAGGGGGGAACACTGAAGCTTTCTTT. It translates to CASRDDTGGNTEAFF.

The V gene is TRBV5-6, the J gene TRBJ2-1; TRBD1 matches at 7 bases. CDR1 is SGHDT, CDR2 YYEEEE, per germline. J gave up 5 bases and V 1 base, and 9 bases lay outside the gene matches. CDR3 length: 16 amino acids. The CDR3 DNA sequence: TGTGCCAGCAGCTTGTTTGGGCAGGGGGATAACAATGAGCAGTTCTTC. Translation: CASSLFGQGDNNEQFF.

The CDR3 here is CASIESNQPQHF. CDR3 DNA sequence: TGTGCCAGCATTGAGAGCAATCAGCCCCAGCATTTT. V and J are TRBV6-7 and TRBJ1-5, with D hard to call. TRBV6-7 is an ORF for which the function is uncertain. The CDR3 is made up of 12 amino acids. Trimming removed 7 bases at V and 1 base at J, with 5 bases between.

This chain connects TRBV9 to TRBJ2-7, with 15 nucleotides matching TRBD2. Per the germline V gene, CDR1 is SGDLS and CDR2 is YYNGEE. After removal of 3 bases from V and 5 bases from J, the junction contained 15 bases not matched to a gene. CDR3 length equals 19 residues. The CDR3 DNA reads TGTGCCAGCAGCGAGGGGACTAGCGGGGGGTACTCTAGTGGCAACGAGCAGTACTTC. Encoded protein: CASSEGTSGGYSSGNEQYF.

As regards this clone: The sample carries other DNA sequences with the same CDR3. CDR3 coding DNA: TGTGCCAGCAGTCGACAGGGAACCTACGAGCAGTACTTC. Protein sequence: CASSRQGTYEQYF. The chain joins TRBV6-5 to TRBJ2-7; TRBD1 matches at 7 bases. Germline assignment: CDR1 MNHEY and CDR2 SVGAGI. The CDR3 runs to 13 residues. V gave up 5 bases and J gave up 2 bases; unmatched junction bases: 3.

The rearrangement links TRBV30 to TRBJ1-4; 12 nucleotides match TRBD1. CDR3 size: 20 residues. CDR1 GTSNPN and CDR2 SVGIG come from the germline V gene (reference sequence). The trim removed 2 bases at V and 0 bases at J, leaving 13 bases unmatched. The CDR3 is CAWSWAKGQGAKATNEKLFF. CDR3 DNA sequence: TGTGCCTGGAGTTGGGCGAAGGGACAGGGGGCGAAGGCAACTAATGAAAAACTGTTTTTT.

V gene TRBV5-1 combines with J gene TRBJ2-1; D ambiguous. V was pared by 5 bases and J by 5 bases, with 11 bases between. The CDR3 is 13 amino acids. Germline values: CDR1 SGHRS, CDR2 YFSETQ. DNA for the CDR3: TGCGCCAGCAGGGAAAGGACCGACAATGAGCAGTTCTTC. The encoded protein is CASRERTDNEQFF. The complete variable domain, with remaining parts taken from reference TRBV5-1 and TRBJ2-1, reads KAGVTQTPRYLIKTRGQQVTLSCSPISGHRSVSWYQQTPGQGLQFLFEYFSETQRNKGNFPGRFSGRQFSNSRSEMNVSTLELGDSALYLCASRERTDNEQFFGPGTRLTVL.

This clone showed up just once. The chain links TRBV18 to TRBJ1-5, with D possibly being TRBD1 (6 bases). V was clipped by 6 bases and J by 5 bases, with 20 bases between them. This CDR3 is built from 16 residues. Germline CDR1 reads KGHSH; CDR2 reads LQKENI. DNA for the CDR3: TGTGCCAGCTCTTCAGGGGCAGGGAAGACCGATCAGCCCCAGCATTTT. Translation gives CASSSGAGKTDQPQHF. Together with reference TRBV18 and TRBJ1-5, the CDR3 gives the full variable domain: NAGVMQNPRHLVRRRGQEARLRCSPMKGHSHVYWYRQLPEEGLKFMVYLQKENIIDESGMPKERFSAEFPKEGPSILRIQQVVRGDSAAYFCASSSGAGKTDQPQHFGDGTRLSIL.

For the CDR3, the DNA is TGTGCCAGCAGCCATCGGGACAGGGGGCGACCCCAGTACTTC. This encodes CASSHRDRGRPQYF. This chain links TRBV7-2 with TRBJ2-5, with 12 bases matching TRBD1. Germline V gene lookup returns CDR1 SGHTA and CDR2 FQGNSA. Trimming at V came to 5 bases and at J to 9 bases, leaving 7 bases not matched to a gene. The CDR3 has 14 residues.

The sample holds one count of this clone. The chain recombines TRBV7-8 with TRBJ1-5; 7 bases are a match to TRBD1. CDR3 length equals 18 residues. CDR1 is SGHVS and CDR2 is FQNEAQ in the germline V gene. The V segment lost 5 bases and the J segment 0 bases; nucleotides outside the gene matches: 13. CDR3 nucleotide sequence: TGTGCCAGCAGCCCATTCCGGGACAGCCTTTTTAGCAATCAGCCCCAGCATTTT. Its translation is CASSPFRDSLFSNQPQHF.

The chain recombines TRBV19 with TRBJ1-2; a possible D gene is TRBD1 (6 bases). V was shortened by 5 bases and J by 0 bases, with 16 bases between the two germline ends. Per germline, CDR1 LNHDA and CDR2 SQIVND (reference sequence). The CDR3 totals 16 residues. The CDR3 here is CASSWAGASANYGYTF. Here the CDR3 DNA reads TGTGCCAGTAGTTGGGCAGGGGCATCCGCTAACTATGGCTACACCTTC. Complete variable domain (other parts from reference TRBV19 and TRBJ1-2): DGGITQSPKYLFRKEGQNVTLSCEQNLNHDAMYWYRQDPGQGLRLIYYSQIVNDFQKGDIAEGYSVSREKKESFPLTVTSAQKNPTAFYLCASSWAGASANYGYTFGSGTRLTVV.

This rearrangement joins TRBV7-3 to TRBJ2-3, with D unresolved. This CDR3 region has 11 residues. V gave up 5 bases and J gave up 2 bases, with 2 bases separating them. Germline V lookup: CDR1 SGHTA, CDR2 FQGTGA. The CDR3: CASSATDTQYF. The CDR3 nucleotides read TGTGCCAGCAGCGCCACAGATACGCAGTATTTT.

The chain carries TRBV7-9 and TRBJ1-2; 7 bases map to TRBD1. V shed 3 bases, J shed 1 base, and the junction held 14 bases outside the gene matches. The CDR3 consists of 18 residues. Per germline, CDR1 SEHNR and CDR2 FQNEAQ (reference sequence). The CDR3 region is CASSFRAGRGQVNYGYTF. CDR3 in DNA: TGTGCCAGCAGCTTTAGAGCGGGAAGGGGGCAAGTTAACTATGGCTACACCTTC.

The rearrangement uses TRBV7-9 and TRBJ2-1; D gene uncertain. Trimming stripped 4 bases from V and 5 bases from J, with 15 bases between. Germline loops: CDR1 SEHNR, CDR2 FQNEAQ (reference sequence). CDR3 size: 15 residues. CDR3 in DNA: TGTGCCAGCAGCTCACGGGCACGCTTTAACAATGAGCAGTTCTTC. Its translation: CASSSRARFNNEQFF.

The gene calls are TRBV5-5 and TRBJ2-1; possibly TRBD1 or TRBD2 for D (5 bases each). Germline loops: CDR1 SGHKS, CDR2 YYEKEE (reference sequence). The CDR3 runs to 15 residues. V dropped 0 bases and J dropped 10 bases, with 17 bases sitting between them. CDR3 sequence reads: CASSLDYVGTGEQFF. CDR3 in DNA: TGTGCCAGCAGCTTGGATTATGTGGGGACCGGAGAGCAGTTCTTC.

CDR3 DNA sequence: TGTGCCAGCAGCCTATCGAAGAACGAGCAGTACTTC. Protein sequence: CASSLSKNEQYF. The V and J genes are TRBV11-2 and TRBJ2-7; D is unclear. Germline V lookup: CDR1 SGHAT, CDR2 FQNNGV. V was cut by 5 bases and J by 5 bases, with 10 bases left in between. The CDR3 totals 12 residues.

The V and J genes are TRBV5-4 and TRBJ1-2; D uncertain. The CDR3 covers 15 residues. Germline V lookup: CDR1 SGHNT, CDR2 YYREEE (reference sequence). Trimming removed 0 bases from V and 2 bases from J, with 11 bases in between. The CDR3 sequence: CASSLDGVANYGYTF. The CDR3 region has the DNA TGTGCCAGCAGCTTGGATGGGGTAGCGAACTATGGCTACACCTTC.

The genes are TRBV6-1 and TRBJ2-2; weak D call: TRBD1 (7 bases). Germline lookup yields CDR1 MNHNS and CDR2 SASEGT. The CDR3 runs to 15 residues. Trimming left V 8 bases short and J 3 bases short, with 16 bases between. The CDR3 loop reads CASAAGGRYTGELFF. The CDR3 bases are TGTGCCAGCGCAGCAGGGGGGAGATACACCGGGGAGCTGTTTTTT.